This T cell receptor beta chain was recovered during a study of CD8 T cells in ankylosing spondylitis. General study findings and limits: Disease-linked clones were CD8+ and relatively rare in peripheral blood. For ankylosing spondylitis blood, a TCR beta motif of several highly homologous variants appeared characteristic. Significant enrichment of disease-linked clones was reported in matched ankylosing spondylitis synovial fluid. Prior literature has documented some motif variants in synovial fluid and blood from reactive arthritis.

Many counts were recorded for this clonotype. Its antigen is currently unknown. Making the TCR beta libraries involved quantitative 5'-RACE with molecular barcodes. One entry per CDR3 protein, called by TCRdb with MiXCR from the 5' RACE reads. The sample contains tens of thousands of distinct CDR3 sequences, just under 9% of which appear only once. This CDR3 comprises 15 residues. Germline CDR1 is SEHNR and CDR2 is FQNEAQ (reference sequence). V was shortened by 5 bases and J by 6 bases, with 19 bases between the two germline ends. Sequencing was carried out using blood, either unsorted or a sorted T cell fraction (not recorded which). This clonotype was sampled from a male donor with ankylosing spondylitis. This chain joins TRBV7-9 and TRBJ2-5, with D possibly TRBD2 on 6 matching bases. Here the CDR3 DNA reads TGTGCCAGCAGCAGCCCCCCGGGACTGGGACAGACCCAGTACTTC. Translated, it gives CASSSPPGLGQTQYF.